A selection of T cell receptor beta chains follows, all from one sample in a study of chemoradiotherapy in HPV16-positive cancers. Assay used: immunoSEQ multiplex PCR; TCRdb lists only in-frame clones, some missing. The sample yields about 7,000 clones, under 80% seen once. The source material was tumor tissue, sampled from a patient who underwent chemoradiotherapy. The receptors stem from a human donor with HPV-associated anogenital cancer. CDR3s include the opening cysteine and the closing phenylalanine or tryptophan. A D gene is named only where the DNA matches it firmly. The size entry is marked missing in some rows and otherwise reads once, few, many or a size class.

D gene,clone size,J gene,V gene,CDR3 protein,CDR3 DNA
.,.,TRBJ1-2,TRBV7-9,CASSFNMRNGYTF,TGTGCCAGCAGCTTTAATATGAGGAATGGCTACACCTTC
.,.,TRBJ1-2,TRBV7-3,CASSPPGLAHGRSYGYTF,TGTGCCAGCAGCCCCCCTGGTCTAGCCCACGGGAGGAGCTATGGCTACACCTTC
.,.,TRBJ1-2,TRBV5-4,CASSLELYGYTF,TGTGCCAGCAGCTTGGAGCTCTATGGCTACACCTTC
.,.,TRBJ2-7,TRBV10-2,CASSEANRGTYEQYF,TGCGCCAGCAGTGAGGCGAACCGGGGTACCTACGAGCAGTACTTC
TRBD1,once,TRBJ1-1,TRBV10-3,CAISEGTGGSRLRAFF,TGTGCCATCAGTGAGGGGACAGGGGGCTCGAGGCTGAGGGCTTTCTTT
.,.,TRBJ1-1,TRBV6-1,CASTVGRMNTEAFF,TGTGCCAGCACGGTAGGAAGAATGAACACTGAAGCTTTCTTT
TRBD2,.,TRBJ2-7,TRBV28,CASSSLSGAYYEQYF,TGTGCCAGCAGTTCCCTGAGCGGGGCCTACTACGAGCAGTACTTC
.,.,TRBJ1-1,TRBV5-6,CASSLFGRENTEAFF,TGTGCCAGCAGCTTGTTTGGCAGGGAGAACACTGAAGCTTTCTTT
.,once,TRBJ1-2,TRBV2,CASSDLLTPLGYGYTF,TGTGCCAGCAGTGATCTTTTAACACCACTGGGCTATGGCTACACCTTC
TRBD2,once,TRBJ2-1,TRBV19,CASRSQAGGASNEQFF,TGTGCCAGTAGATCACAGGCGGGGGGCGCGAGCAATGAGCAGTTCTTC
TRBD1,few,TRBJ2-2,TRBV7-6,CASSPSWDREVAGELFF,TGTGCCAGCAGCCCAAGCTGGGACAGGGAAGTAGCCGGGGAGCTGTTTTTT
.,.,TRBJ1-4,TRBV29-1,CSVEGGSNEKLFF,TGCAGCGTTGAAGGTGGAAGTAATGAAAAACTGTTTTTT
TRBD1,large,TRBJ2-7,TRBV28,CASSFVTGAYEQYF,TGTGCCAGCAGTTTTGTAACAGGGGCCTACGAGCAGTACTTC
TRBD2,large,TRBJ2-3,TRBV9,CASSVDLGGATDTQYF,TGTGCCAGCAGCGTAGATCTCGGGGGGGCAACAGATACGCAGTATTTT
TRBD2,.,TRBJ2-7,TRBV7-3,CASSLRGGDAYEQYF,TGTGCCAGCAGCTTACGCGGGGGGGACGCCTACGAGCAGTACTTC
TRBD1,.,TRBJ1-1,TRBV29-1,CSPTRQGATEAFF,TGCAGCCCAACTCGACAGGGGGCCACTGAAGCTTTCTTT
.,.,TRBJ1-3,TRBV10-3,CAISDRGENTIYF,TGTGCCATCAGTGACAGGGGAGAGAACACCATATATTTT
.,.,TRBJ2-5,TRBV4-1,CASSQEASARFQETQYF,TGCGCCAGCAGCCAAGAGGCGTCAGCACGATTCCAAGAGACCCAGTACTTC
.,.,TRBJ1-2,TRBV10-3,CAISTQWGPTSYGYTF,TGTGCCATCAGCACCCAATGGGGGCCCACGTCCTATGGCTACACCTTC
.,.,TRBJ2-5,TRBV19,CASSIGIQTRETQYF,TGTGCCAGTAGTATAGGGATCCAAACGCGGGAGACCCAGTACTTC
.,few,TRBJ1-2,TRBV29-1,CSAKGDGYTF,TGCAGCGCCAAGGGGGATGGCTACACCTTC
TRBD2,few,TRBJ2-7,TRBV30,CAWSAGGAYEQYF,TGTGCCTGGAGTGCCGGGGGGGCCTACGAGCAGTACTTC
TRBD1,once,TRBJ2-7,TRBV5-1,CASSATGGLSYEQYF,TGCGCCAGCAGCGCGACAGGGGGCTTATCCTACGAGCAGTACTTC
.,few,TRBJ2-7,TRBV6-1,CASSEDGTLTYEQYF,TGTGCCAGCAGTGAAGATGGGACACTTACTTACGAGCAGTACTTC
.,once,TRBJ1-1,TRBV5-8,CASGGVEAFF,TGTGCCAGCGGGGGTGTTGAAGCTTTCTTT
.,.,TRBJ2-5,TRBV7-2,CASSLVQLGTRLGETQYF,TGTGCCAGCAGCTTAGTCCAGCTCGGGACGCGGCTAGGGGAGACCCAGTACTTC
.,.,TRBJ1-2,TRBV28,CASSLAPDRGYTF,TGTGCCAGCAGTTTAGCCCCGGACCGTGGCTACACCTTC
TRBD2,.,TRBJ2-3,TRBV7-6,CASSWLAGETDTQYF,TGTGCCAGCAGCTGGCTAGCGGGGGAAACAGATACGCAGTATTTT
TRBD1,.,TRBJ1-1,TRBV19,CASRTRQGMNTEAFF,TGTGCCAGTAGGACCAGACAGGGAATGAACACTGAAGCTTTCTTT
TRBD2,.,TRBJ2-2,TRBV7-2,CASSLGDGGALNTGELFF,TGTGCCAGCAGCTTAGGTGACGGGGGGGCCTTGAACACCGGGGAGCTGTTTTTT
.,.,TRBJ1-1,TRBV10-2,CASSERMNTEAFF,TGCGCCAGCAGTGAGAGGATGAACACTGAAGCTTTCTTT
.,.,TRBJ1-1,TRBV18,CASSPRHGGAVNTEAFF,TGTGCCAGCTCACCACGTCACGGAGGGGCAGTGAACACTGAAGCTTTCTTT
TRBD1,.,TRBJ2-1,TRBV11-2,CASSSYGTGGIEQFF,TGTGCCAGCAGCTCATACGGGACAGGGGGCATTGAGCAGTTCTTC
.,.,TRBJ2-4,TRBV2,CASSPQNIQYF,TGTGCCAGCAGTCCCCAAAACATTCAGTACTTC
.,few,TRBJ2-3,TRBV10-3,CAISDGTSTDTQYF,TGTGCCATCAGTGATGGGACGAGCACAGATACGCAGTATTTT
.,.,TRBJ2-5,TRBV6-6,CASSGETQYF,TGTGCCAGCAGCGGAGAGACCCAGTACTTC
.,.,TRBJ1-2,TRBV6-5,CASSSSPGGPYYGYTF,TGTGCCAGCAGTTCCTCCCCCGGGGGACCTTACTATGGCTACACCTTC
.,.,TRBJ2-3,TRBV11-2,CASTLTRSGGQYF,TGTGCCAGCACCCTGACCCGCTCGGGCGGGCAGTATTTT
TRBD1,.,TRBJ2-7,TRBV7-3,CASSSIGPGTGGDEQYF,TGTGCCAGCAGCTCCATCGGGCCCGGGACAGGGGGCGACGAGCAGTACTTC
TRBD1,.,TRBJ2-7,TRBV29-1,CSVGTGGPYEQYF,TGCAGCGTCGGGACAGGGGGACCCTACGAGCAGTACTTC
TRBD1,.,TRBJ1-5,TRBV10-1,CASCQGGKVSNQPQHF,TGCGCCAGCTGCCAGGGGGGGAAGGTTAGCAATCAGCCCCAGCATTTT
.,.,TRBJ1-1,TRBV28,CASSLNSALGFTEAFF,TGTGCCAGCAGTTTAAATTCAGCCTTGGGGTTCACTGAAGCTTTCTTT
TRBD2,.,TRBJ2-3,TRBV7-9,CASSPTSGGSMGTDTQYF,TGTGCCAGCAGCCCAACTAGCGGGGGCTCCATGGGCACAGATACGCAGTATTTT
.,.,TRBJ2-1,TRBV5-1,CASSLDGFSSSYNEQFF,TGCGCCAGCAGCTTGGACGGGTTCTCGAGCTCCTACAATGAGCAGTTCTTC
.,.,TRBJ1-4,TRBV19,CASSTGFRNEKLFF,TGTGCCAGTAGCACAGGGTTCAGGAATGAAAAACTGTTTTTT
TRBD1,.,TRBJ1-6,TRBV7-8,CASSLQGGVQNSPLHF,TGTGCCAGCAGCTTACAGGGGGGGGTACAGAATTCACCCCTCCACTTT